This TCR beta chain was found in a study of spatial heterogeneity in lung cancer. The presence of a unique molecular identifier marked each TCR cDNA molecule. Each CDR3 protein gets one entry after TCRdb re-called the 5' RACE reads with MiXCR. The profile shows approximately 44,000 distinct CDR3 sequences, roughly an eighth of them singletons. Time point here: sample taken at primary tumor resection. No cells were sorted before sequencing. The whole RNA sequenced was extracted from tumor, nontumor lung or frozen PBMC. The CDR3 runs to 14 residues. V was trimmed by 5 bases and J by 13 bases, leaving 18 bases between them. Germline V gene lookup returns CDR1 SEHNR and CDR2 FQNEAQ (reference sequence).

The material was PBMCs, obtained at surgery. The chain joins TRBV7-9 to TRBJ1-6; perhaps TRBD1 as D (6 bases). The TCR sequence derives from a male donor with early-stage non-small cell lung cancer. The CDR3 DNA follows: TGTGCCAGCAGCGATCGACAGGCCGGGGACCCCCTCCACTTT. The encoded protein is CASSDRQAGDPLHF.